Listed below are T cell receptor beta chains from one sample, sequenced in a study of post-analysis software for immune sequencing data. Each CDR3 protein gets one entry after TCRdb re-called the PCR reads with MiXCR. The sample contains more than 450,000 distinct CDR3 sequences, less than 40% of which appear only once. The sample comprised blood. These receptors were collected from a girl aged 2-17 years with multiple sclerosis. Each CDR3 is given with its conserved first and last residue. D genes are given only for firm matches. Some rows mark clone size as missing; the rest say once, few, many or name a class of expanded clone.

d_gene,abundance,v_gene,j_gene,CDR3nt,CDR3aa
.,few,TRBV6-6,TRBJ1-6,TGTGCCAGCAGTTACTCGTTCAGGTCACCCCTCCACTTT,CASSYSFRSPLHF
.,.,TRBV6-1,TRBJ1-1,TGTGCCAGCAGTGTCGAAGGGGGCACTGAAGCTTTCTTT,CASSVEGGTEAFF
.,.,TRBV5-6,TRBJ1-6,TGTGCCAGCAGCTTGGATCAGAATTCACCCCTCCACTTT,CASSLDQNSPLHF
.,.,TRBV5-1,TRBJ1-1,TGCGCCAGCAGCTATGTCGGGACCGACGATGGCACTGAAGCTTTCTTT,CASSYVGTDDGTEAFF
TRBD2,.,TRBV7-8,TRBJ2-7,TGTGCCAGCAGCCGAGCGGGACTAGCGATTTCCTACGAGCAGTACTTC,CASSRAGLAISYEQYF
.,few,TRBV6-6,TRBJ1-2,TGTGCCAGCAGTTACTCCCGGCAGGGCATAGGTGGCTACACCTTC,CASSYSRQGIGGYTF
.,.,TRBV10-3,TRBJ1-5,TGTGCCATCAGTGAGAGGCCCGGTGGGAATCAGCCCCAGCATTTT,CAISERPGGNQPQHF
.,few,TRBV5-1,TRBJ2-7,TGCGCCAGCAGCTTGTTGTCAGGAGGCAGCCCTTCCTACGAGCAGTACTTC,CASSLLSGGSPSYEQYF
.,.,TRBV5-5,TRBJ2-3,TGTGCCAGCAGTTACATAGGGACAGATACGCAGTATTTT,CASSYIGTDTQYF
.,.,TRBV7-9,TRBJ2-7,TGTGCCAGCAGCTTAGGGAGGGGACAACTCGCCTACGAGCAGTACTTC,CASSLGRGQLAYEQYF
TRBD1,few,TRBV9,TRBJ2-1,TGTGCCAGCAGCGTAGACGGGACAGTCGACAATGAGCAGTTCTTC,CASSVDGTVDNEQFF
.,.,TRBV11-2,TRBJ2-3,TGTGCCAGCAGCTTAGATATTAGGGGTCCTAGCACAGATACGCAGTATTTT,CASSLDIRGPSTDTQYF
.,.,TRBV5-1,TRBJ2-1,TGCGCCGGCAGCCCGAGCCCGGGGGAAGTCTACAATGAGCAGTTCTTC,CAGSPSPGEVYNEQFF
.,.,TRBV5-1,TRBJ2-7,TGCGCCAGCAGCTTAGTACAGGGTAACGACGAGCAGTACTTC,CASSLVQGNDEQYF
.,.,TRBV4-1,TRBJ1-5,TGCGCCAGCAGCCAAGATGGGGATAGCAATCAGCCCCAGCATTTT,CASSQDGDSNQPQHF
.,many,TRBV7-9,TRBJ2-3,TGTGCCAGCAGCTCGGACCGGGGGCTCACAGATACGCAGTATTTT,CASSSDRGLTDTQYF
.,few,TRBV10-1,TRBJ2-5,TGCGCCAGCAGTGAGTCGACTCGGGGGCAGTACTTC,CASSESTRGQYF